The rows below give T cell receptor beta chains drawn from one sample of a study of T cells after yellow fever vaccination. Via MiXCR, TCRdb re-called the 5' RACE reads, giving one row per CDR3 protein. The sample has about 25,000 distinct CDR3 sequences; less than 4% are singletons. The input for sequencing was PBMCs, either bulk or a sorted T-cell subset (CD4+, CD8+, memory, or dextramer-sorted; not recorded which), taken about 41 days after the first yellow fever vaccination. The source of these receptors is a man between 18 and 35 years old who received the YFV17D yellow fever vaccine. Both conserved end residues are part of each CDR3. A D gene is named only where the DNA matches it firmly. Clone size is given for some rows only: seen once, a few or many times, or a class if the clone is expanded.

V	size	D	J	CDR3	DNA
TRBV6-2/TRBV6-3	many	.	TRBJ2-1	CASSPTPGKRNEQFF	TGTGCCAGCAGCCCTACCCCTGGAAAACGCAATGAGCAGTTCTTC
TRBV5-1	many	.	TRBJ2-3	CASSLALVGTGGTDTQYF	TGCGCCAGCAGCTTAGCCCTCGTAGGGACTGGAGGCACAGATACGCAGTATTTT
TRBV5-1	many	.	TRBJ2-6	CASSLGPFSGANVLTF	TGCGCCAGCAGCTTAGGGCCGTTCTCTGGGGCCAACGTCCTGACTTTC
TRBV20-1	many	.	TRBJ2-3	CSATSYAQDTQYF	TGCAGTGCTACTTCCTACGCTCAAGATACGCAGTATTTT
TRBV4-1	many	TRBD1	TRBJ2-5	CASSRGGQETQYF	TGCGCCAGCAGTCGAGGGGGCCAGGAGACCCAGTACTTC
TRBV12-3/TRBV12-4	many	.	TRBJ2-1	CASTRDRPLSELYNEQFF	TGTGCCAGCACCCGAGACAGGCCATTGTCCGAACTTTACAATGAGCAGTTCTTC
TRBV20-1	many	.	TRBJ1-2	CSALGRYGYTF	TGCAGTGCTCTAGGGCGGTATGGCTACACCTTC
TRBV12-3/TRBV12-4	many	.	TRBJ2-3	CASSLQGDSTDTQYF	TGTGCCAGCAGTTTACAGGGCGATAGCACAGATACGCAGTATTTT
TRBV2	many	.	TRBJ1-1	CASIRDLLGAFF	TGTGCCAGCATCCGGGACCTCTTAGGAGCTTTCTTT
TRBV28	many	TRBD2	TRBJ2-3	CASRRGGGTDAQYF	TGTGCCAGCAGACGCGGGGGAGGCACAGATGCGCAGTATTTT
TRBV19	many	TRBD1	TRBJ2-7	CASTGQDSYEQYF	TGTGCCAGTACCGGACAGGACTCCTACGAGCAGTACTTC
TRBV7-9	many	.	TRBJ1-5	CASSFPYQPQHF	TGTGCCAGCAGCTTCCCGTATCAGCCCCAGCATTTT
TRBV12-3/TRBV12-4	medium-sized	.	TRBJ2-5	CASRLNGQETQYF	TGTGCCAGCAGGCTCAACGGGCAAGAGACCCAGTACTTC
TRBV7-2	many	.	TRBJ1-6	CASTAYGQHKYSYNSPLHF	TGTGCCAGCACCGCTTACGGCCAGCACAAATACTCCTATAATTCACCCCTCCACTTT
TRBV7-2	many	.	TRBJ2-1	CASSTGTLRRDEQFF	TGTGCCAGCAGTACCGGGACATTGCGGAGGGATGAGCAGTTCTTC
TRBV7-2	many	.	TRBJ2-3	CASSLALRTQYF	TGTGCCAGCAGCTTAGCGCTCCGTACGCAGTATTTT
TRBV29-1	many	TRBD2	TRBJ2-3	CSVEALGLAGSIGDTQYF	TGCAGCGTTGAAGCCTTGGGACTAGCGGGGTCGATAGGAGATACGCAGTATTTT
TRBV20-1	many	TRBD1	TRBJ1-1	CSASVAGQGNTEAFF	TGCAGTGCTAGCGTAGCGGGACAGGGGAACACTGAAGCTTTCTTT
TRBV29-1	many	.	TRBJ2-3	CSVVPGTDTQYF	TGCAGCGTGGTCCCCGGGACAGATACGCAGTATTTT
TRBV12-3/TRBV12-4	many	TRBD1	TRBJ1-2	CASSTDPVGQGTYGYTF	TGTGCCAGCAGTACCGATCCGGTGGGACAGGGGACCTATGGCTACACCTTC
TRBV5-5	few	.	TRBJ2-5	CASSYGDRPETQYF	TGTGCCAGCAGCTACGGGGACCGTCCGGAGACCCAGTACTTC
TRBV5-1	many	TRBD2	TRBJ2-1	CASKRLAGTGNEQFF	TGCGCCAGCAAGCGTCTAGCGGGGACGGGGAATGAGCAGTTCTTC
TRBV6-5	many	TRBD2	TRBJ2-5	CASHSAGGQETQYF	TGTGCCAGTCATTCGGCGGGGGGCCAAGAGACCCAGTACTTC
TRBV19	many	TRBD1	TRBJ1-1	CASSRSGQLNTEAFF	TGTGCCAGTAGTAGATCGGGACAGTTGAACACTGAAGCTTTCTTT
TRBV11-2	many	TRBD2	TRBJ2-1	CASSGTSVGDEQFF	TGTGCCAGCAGCGGGACTAGCGTCGGGGATGAGCAGTTCTTC
TRBV20-1	many	.	TRBJ1-4	CSAPRGEDEKLFF	TGCAGTGCCCCGAGGGGGGAAGATGAAAAACTGTTTTTT
TRBV7-6	many	.	TRBJ2-1	CASSLEDGRGHEQFF	TGTGCCAGCAGCTTAGAGGATGGCAGGGGACATGAGCAGTTCTTC
TRBV6-2/TRBV6-3	many	.	TRBJ1-4	CASSYSVDRTANEKLFF	TGTGCCAGCAGTTACTCGGTAGACCGGACGGCTAATGAAAAACTGTTTTTT
TRBV27	many	.	TRBJ1-2	CASSSRDYYGYTF	TGTGCCAGCAGTTCTAGGGATTACTATGGCTACACCTTC
TRBV6-2/TRBV6-3	few	.	TRBJ1-5	CASRYRAHQPQHF	TGTGCCAGCAGATACAGGGCTCATCAGCCCCAGCATTTT
TRBV4-2	many	TRBD2	TRBJ2-6	CASSQEGGTSGSGANVLTF	TGTGCCAGCAGCCAAGAAGGAGGGACTAGCGGGTCTGGGGCCAACGTCCTGACTTTC
TRBV20-1	many	TRBD2	TRBJ2-2	CKHRLAGNTGELFF	TGCAAACACCGACTAGCGGGAAACACCGGGGAGCTGTTTTTT
TRBV2	many	TRBD1	TRBJ1-4	CASTNRDRSFNEKLFF	TGTGCCAGCACCAACCGGGACAGGTCCTTTAATGAAAAACTGTTTTTT
TRBV7-2	many	.	TRBJ1-2	CASSPTPEGPGGYTF	TGTGCCAGCAGCCCCACGCCCGAGGGGCCTGGTGGCTACACCTTC
TRBV20-1	many	.	TRBJ1-5	CSARSSERQPQHF	TGCAGTGCTAGAAGCTCGGAAAGGCAGCCCCAGCATTTT
TRBV4-3	many	.	TRBJ2-5	CASSQRGVQETQYF	TGCGCCAGCAGCCAACGGGGCGTCCAAGAGACCCAGTACTTC
TRBV20-1	many	.	TRBJ1-1	CSARGPQGGAEAFF	TGCAGTGCTAGAGGCCCTCAGGGAGGGGCTGAAGCTTTCTTT
TRBV23-1	many	.	TRBJ1-4	CASSQRQEDVATNEKLFF	TGCGCCAGCAGTCAAAGGCAGGAGGACGTTGCAACTAATGAAAAACTGTTTTTT
TRBV18	many	TRBD1	TRBJ1-5	CASSPPGLSGGLHQPQHF	TGTGCCAGCTCACCACCCGGGCTGTCAGGGGGGTTGCATCAGCCCCAGCATTTT
TRBV7-2	many	.	TRBJ1-6	CASSLQGRGNNSPLHF	TGTGCCAGCAGCTTGCAGGGGCGAGGAAATAATTCACCCCTCCACTTT
TRBV5-1	.	.	TRBJ1-1	CASSSDPQNTEAFF	TGCGCCAGCAGCTCAGATCCACAGAACACTGAAGCTTTCTTT
TRBV4-2	medium-sized	.	TRBJ2-2	CASSRGAVTGELFF	TGTGCCAGCTCCCGGGGGGCGGTCACCGGGGAGCTGTTTTTT
TRBV12-3/TRBV12-4	many	.	TRBJ1-2	CASSPGAHYGYTF	TGTGCCAGCAGCCCGGGGGCACACTATGGCTACACCTTC
TRBV4-2	.	TRBD1	TRBJ1-6	CASSPKNRDRGKEGSPLHF	TGTGCCAGCAGCCCAAAAAACCGGGACAGGGGAAAAGAGGGATCACCCCTCCACTTT
TRBV6-1	many	.	TRBJ1-2	CASSEGGGNYGYTF	TGTGCCAGCAGTGAAGGAGGGGGTAACTATGGCTACACCTTC
TRBV5-6	.	TRBD1	TRBJ1-6	CASSRAGTGTNSPLHF	TGTGCCAGCAGCCGGGCCGGGACAGGGACTAATTCACCCCTCCACTTT
TRBV27	many	TRBD2	TRBJ2-3	CASSLSGLESDTQYF	TGTGCCAGCAGTTTATCGGGACTAGAGTCAGATACGCAGTATTTT
TRBV7-2	.	TRBD1	TRBJ2-7	CASSFAGTGAYEQYF	TGTGCCAGCAGCTTCGCCGGGACAGGGGCCTACGAGCAGTACTTC
TRBV5-4	many	TRBD1	TRBJ2-3	CASSAPGDRGSTDTQYF	TGTGCCAGCAGCGCACCGGGTGACAGGGGGTCAACAGATACGCAGTATTTT
TRBV18	many	.	TRBJ2-5	CASSQSTGQETQYF	TGTGCCAGCTCACAGTCGACAGGACAAGAGACCCAGTACTTC